The rows below give T cell receptor beta chains drawn from one sample of a study of Ad26.COV2.S vaccination and SARS-CoV-2 variants. Only in-frame clones appear in the TCRdb table, and some are missing; sequencing was by immunoSEQ multiplex PCR. Among hundreds of thousands of clones, 86% were seen once, and the ten largest hold around a tenth. Here the sequenced sample was peripheral blood, taken in a trial of Ad26.COV2.S vaccine versus placebo. Every receptor here comes from a person aged 18-60 years who received the Ad26.COV2.S COVID-19 vaccine or a placebo. CDR3s include the opening cysteine and the closing phenylalanine or tryptophan. Fields, in order: clone size, V gene, J gene, CDR3 protein. Clone size appears in some rows only: once, few, many, or a class for an expanded clone.

NA	TRBV3-1/TRBV3-2	TRBJ2-4	CASSQDTQEFNIQYF
NA	TRBV6-2/TRBV6-3	TRBJ2-1	CASSSSLAASSYNEQFF
NA	TRBV7-7	TRBJ2-5	CASSPGLEPGETQYF
NA	TRBV11-2	TRBJ1-2	CASSPTWGPDGYTF
NA	TRBV6-5	TRBJ2-2	CASSPPGGNTGELFF
NA	TRBV30	TRBJ1-1	CAWSVQGPNTEAFF
NA	TRBV7-2	TRBJ1-3	CASSLAQWVNTIYF
NA	TRBV11-1	TRBJ1-1	CASSLEEGTEAFF
NA	TRBV5-5	TRBJ1-6	CASSLGSVNSPLHF
NA	TRBV6-4	TRBJ2-5	CASIQTGGEETQYF
NA	TRBV27	TRBJ1-2	CASSHRGSGYGYTF
NA	TRBV9	TRBJ2-3	CASSVGTGPTDTQYF
NA	TRBV7-8	TRBJ2-1	CASSPPPSGAYNEQFF
few	TRBV19	TRBJ2-7	CASSRGRNSYEQYF
NA	TRBV12-3/TRBV12-4	TRBJ2-1	CASQGLAGVGQFF
NA	TRBV4-2	TRBJ2-3	CASSQDRGGADTQYF
few	TRBV28	TRBJ1-2	CASSLGLSLYGYTF
NA	TRBV6-1	TRBJ1-1	CASSESGNTEAFF
NA	TRBV30	TRBJ2-7	CAWSVTDGAYEQYF
NA	TRBV7-9	TRBJ1-1	CASSWADRVNTEAFF
NA	TRBV5-4	TRBJ1-2	CASSLGRTDGYTF
NA	TRBV3-1/TRBV3-2	TRBJ1-2	CASSQDHAPTGYGYTF
NA	TRBV11-2	TRBJ1-1	CASSRHAEAFF
NA	TRBV12-3/TRBV12-4	TRBJ2-1	CASSLRGEQFF
NA	TRBV2	TRBJ2-7	CASSPKGRMSSYEQYF
NA	TRBV4-3	TRBJ2-5	CASSQDLSWGGETQYF
NA	TRBV4-3	TRBJ1-6	CASSPRGQAAPLHF
NA	TRBV3-1/TRBV3-2	TRBJ2-7	CASSHPLARGDYEQYF
NA	TRBV3-1/TRBV3-2	TRBJ1-1	CASSLRGTEAFF
NA	TRBV7-9	TRBJ1-4	CASSLDIPGDEKLFF
NA	TRBV4-1	TRBJ1-6	CASSQDTLSYNSPLHF